These T cell receptor beta chains were read from a single sample in a study of T cells in Graves' hyperthyroidism and ophthalmopathy. TCRdb used MiXCR to reprocess the multiplex PCR reads, holding one entry per CDR3 protein. The repertoire holds about 360,000 distinct CDR3 sequences, around an eighth seen once, with under 25% in the top ten. The material sequenced was blood. These receptors were taken from a man aged 25 to 45 with Graves' hyperthyroidism that later progressed to Graves' ophthalmopathy. The CDR3 runs from the conserved cysteine through the conserved F or W.

CDR3 protein: CASSPEDRDTGELFF
J gene: TRBJ2-2
V gene: TRBV18

CDR3 protein: CASQNWGGINEQFF
J gene: TRBJ2-1
V gene: TRBV7-2

CDR3 protein: CASSARQNWRNTIYF
J gene: TRBJ1-3
V gene: TRBV6-1

CDR3 protein: CASGSPGNTIYF
J gene: TRBJ1-3
V gene: TRBV12-5

CDR3 protein: CSARDRATQYF
J gene: TRBJ2-3
V gene: TRBV20-1

CDR3 protein: CASSPRGLVFDEQFF
J gene: TRBJ2-1
V gene: TRBV7-2

CDR3 protein: CASSQDSGVSNQPQHF
J gene: TRBJ1-5
V gene: TRBV4-2

CDR3 protein: CASSLVLTEAFF
J gene: TRBJ1-1
V gene: TRBV12-3/TRBV12-4

CDR3 protein: CASNGRGSTDTQYF
J gene: TRBJ2-3
V gene: TRBV2

CDR3 protein: CASSFSGKYSNQPQHF
J gene: TRBJ1-5
V gene: TRBV28

CDR3 protein: CSATGMDSGYGYTF
J gene: TRBJ1-2
V gene: TRBV20-1

CDR3 protein: CASSHIRDRVYEQYF
J gene: TRBJ2-7
V gene: TRBV5-5

CDR3 protein: CAWSVGVAFSYEQYF
J gene: TRBJ2-7
V gene: TRBV30

CDR3 protein: CASSFQGWNEQFF
J gene: TRBJ2-1
V gene: TRBV28

CDR3 protein: CSARDGRGHTGELFF
J gene: TRBJ2-2
V gene: TRBV20-1

CDR3 protein: CASRVREGTEAFF
J gene: TRBJ1-1
V gene: TRBV27

CDR3 protein: CASSRSGGQETQYF
J gene: TRBJ2-5
V gene: TRBV7-9

CDR3 protein: CASSPPSGPRRETQYF
J gene: TRBJ2-5
V gene: TRBV7-4

CDR3 protein: CASSLDVNQPQHF
J gene: TRBJ1-5
V gene: TRBV11-3

CDR3 protein: CASSDTETYEQYF
J gene: TRBJ2-7
V gene: TRBV2

CDR3 protein: CASSLGVDRETQYF
J gene: TRBJ2-5
V gene: TRBV5-6

CDR3 protein: CASSVYRDEETQYF
J gene: TRBJ2-5
V gene: TRBV6-1

CDR3 protein: CASSRDYIDTQYF
J gene: TRBJ2-3
V gene: TRBV12-3/TRBV12-4

CDR3 protein: CASSPVADNSPLHF
J gene: TRBJ1-6
V gene: TRBV13

CDR3 protein: CASSRGTATLADGEQFF
J gene: TRBJ2-1
V gene: TRBV5-1

CDR3 protein: CASSSRTGGIGGYTF
J gene: TRBJ1-2
V gene: TRBV5-1

CDR3 protein: CASSQALTGGYTF
J gene: TRBJ1-2
V gene: TRBV3-1

CDR3 protein: CAISAGQGMKGYTF
J gene: TRBJ1-2
V gene: TRBV10-3

CDR3 protein: CASSLEVYGYTF
J gene: TRBJ1-2
V gene: TRBV7-9

CDR3 protein: CASSYSDGAYEQYF
J gene: TRBJ2-7
V gene: TRBV6-5

CDR3 protein: CASSLAGGLNTQYF
J gene: TRBJ2-3
V gene: TRBV5-4

CDR3 protein: CASSLVSGGASSYEQYF
J gene: TRBJ2-7
V gene: TRBV11-2

CDR3 protein: CASSHLIAGFQEYEQYF
J gene: TRBJ2-7
V gene: TRBV4-1

CDR3 protein: CATSEGTRKNIQYF
J gene: TRBJ2-4
V gene: TRBV24-1

CDR3 protein: CASSLIGSVAQYF
J gene: TRBJ2-3
V gene: TRBV12-3/TRBV12-4

CDR3 protein: CASSPPSWGFGEAFF
J gene: TRBJ1-1
V gene: TRBV18

CDR3 protein: CSVGGQNYGYTF
J gene: TRBJ1-2
V gene: TRBV29-1

CDR3 protein: CASSPWDRAYTGELFF
J gene: TRBJ2-2
V gene: TRBV6-1

CDR3 protein: CSANGGQKFLSGANVLTF
J gene: TRBJ2-6
V gene: TRBV20-1

CDR3 protein: CASSESAGVWRGNGYTF
J gene: TRBJ1-2
V gene: TRBV6-1

CDR3 protein: CASSTRGGYVTDTQYF
J gene: TRBJ2-3
V gene: TRBV9

CDR3 protein: CASSLVASGAEQFF
J gene: TRBJ2-1
V gene: TRBV11-3

CDR3 protein: CASSLPRSAGGPGNIQYF
J gene: TRBJ2-4
V gene: TRBV7-9

CDR3 protein: CASSVQGTGYTF
J gene: TRBJ1-2
V gene: TRBV9